A single sample is the source of the 26 T cell receptor beta chains below, sequenced in a study of blood T cell repertoires in COVID-19. Generated by immunoSEQ multiplex PCR, the TCRdb table keeps only in-frame clones and is missing some. The sample has 250,000 to 300,000 clones; 86% are singletons. Sequenced material: peripheral blood. All receptors come from a man younger than 35 with active or convalescent COVID-19.

The rearrangement joins TRBV12-3 or TRBV12-4 to TRBJ2-7, with 8 bases fitting TRBD2. This CDR3 spans 12 amino acids. The V and J ends lost 8 bases and 4 bases, in that order; junction bases with no gene match: 4. CDR3 residues: CASAPSGYEQYF. DNA of the CDR3: TGTGCCAGCGCCCCTAGCGGGTACGAGCAGTACTTC.

J is TRBJ2-1 and V is TRBV4-3; D is perhaps TRBD2 (7 bases). CDR1 is LGHNA, CDR2 YSLEER, per germline. The CDR3 has 13 amino acids. V dropped 4 bases and J dropped 8 bases, with 12 bases sitting between them. The CDR3 loop reads CASSRQGGDEQFF. The CDR3 coding sequence is TGCGCCAGCAGCCGCCAAGGGGGGGATGAGCAGTTCTTC.

The V gene is TRBV7-9, the J gene TRBJ1-1; D is ambiguous. The CDR3 contains 13 residues. Germline V CDR1 and CDR2: SEHNR, FQNEAQ (reference sequence). The V end was cut by 0 bases, the J end by 1 base, with 3 bases between. CDR3 nucleotides: TGTGCCAGCAGCTTAGCACAGAACACTGAAGCTTTCTTT. Translated, it gives CASSLAQNTEAFF.

The chain couples TRBV10-3 to TRBJ1-5; D is possibly TRBD1 (5 bases). The CDR3 length is 14 residues. The ends were cut back, 4 bases at V and 4 bases at J, with 11 bases in the middle. The germline CDR1 and CDR2 sequences are ENHRY and SYGVKD. The CDR3 region is CAISAQGGNQPQHF. The CDR3 coding sequence is TGTGCCATCAGTGCCCAGGGAGGGAATCAGCCCCAGCATTTT.

The chain recombines TRBV28 with TRBJ1-3; no firm D call. This CDR3 has 16 residues. The germline gives CDR1 MDHEN, CDR2 SYDVKM. Trimming removed 5 bases from V and 0 bases from J, with 14 bases in between. This chain's CDR3 is CASSPDGVPSGNTIYF. In DNA form, the CDR3 reads TGTGCCAGCAGTCCCGACGGGGTACCCTCTGGAAACACCATATATTTT. The variable domain in full, with the rest retrieved from reference TRBV28 and TRBJ1-3, is DVKVTQSSRYLVKRTGEKVFLECVQDMDHENMFWYRQDPGLGLRLIYFSYDVKMKEKGDIPEGYSVSREKKERFSLILESASTNQTSMYLCASSPDGVPSGNTIYFGEGSWLTVV.

The chain carries TRBV21-1 and TRBJ1-6. TRBV21-1 is a documented pseudogene. There are 15 residues in the CDR3. The CDR3 nucleotides read TGTGCCAGCAGCAAAGGTAATGGAGCGTTGACACCCCTCCACTTT. This codes for CASSKGNGALTPLHF.

This sequence joins TRBV27 and TRBJ1-1; D remains ambiguous. Deletions cut 8 bases from V and 0 bases from J, with 7 bases between. Germline CDR1 and CDR2: MNHEY and SMNVEV (reference sequence). The CDR3 loop spans 12 amino acids. The CDR3 sequence is CASRGMNTEAFF. The CDR3 nucleotides read TGTGCCAGCCGCGGGATGAACACTGAAGCTTTCTTT.

The chain is built from TRBV30 and TRBJ2-6; 8 bases map to TRBD1. The CDR3 is made up of 14 amino acids. Per germline, CDR1 GTSNPN and CDR2 SVGIG (reference sequence). J lost 3 bases, V lost 6 bases, and 4 bases had no gene match. CDR3 amino acids: CACQGASGANVLTF. CDR3 coding DNA: TGTGCCTGCCAGGGGGCGAGTGGGGCCAACGTCCTGACTTTC. The variable domain in full, completed from reference TRBV30 and TRBJ2-6, reads SQTIHQWPATLVQPVGSPLSLECTVEGTSNPNLYWYRQAAGRGLQLLFYSVGIGQISSEVPQNLSASRPQDRQFILSSKKLLLSDSGFYLCACQGASGANVLTFGAGSRLTVL.

This clone was counted between two and nine times. This sequence joins TRBV7-2 and TRBJ1-2, with 7 bases identical to TRBD1. CDR1 is SGHTA, CDR2 FQGNSA, per germline. Trimming removed 4 bases from V and 5 bases from J; junction bases left unmatched: 1. CDR3 size: 12 residues. The CDR3 protein is CASSSTGYGYTF. The CDR3 nucleotides read TGTGCCAGCAGCTCGACAGGGTATGGCTACACCTTC. Looking up the rest from reference TRBV7-2 and TRBJ1-2 gives the full variable domain: GAGVSQSPSNKVTEKGKDVELRCDPISGHTALYWYRQSLGQGLEFLIYFQGNSAPDKSGLPSDRFSAERTGGSVSTLTIQRTQQEDSAVYLCASSSTGYGYTFGSGTRLTVV.

The genes are TRBV6-1 and TRBJ1-6, with D uncertain. V dropped 3 bases and J dropped 8 bases, with 11 bases sitting between them. The germline V gene has CDR1 MNHNS and CDR2 SASEGT. The CDR3 runs to 14 residues. The CDR3, as DNA: TGTGCCAGCAGTGAGTTCCCTGAGGATTCACCCCTCCACTTT. Translated, it gives CASSEFPEDSPLHF.

This rearrangement joins TRBV7-9 to TRBJ2-1, with D possibly being TRBD2 (6 bases). The V gene's germline CDR1 is SEHNR and CDR2 FQNEAQ (reference sequence). Trimming shortened V by 3 bases and J by 7 bases, and 16 bases separated the two germline ends. This CDR3 contains 15 residues. The CDR3 sequence: CASSLGHHAGNEQFF. As DNA, the CDR3 is TGTGCCAGCAGCTTGGGCCACCACGCGGGGAATGAGCAGTTCTTC. Combining the CDR3 with reference TRBV7-9 and TRBJ2-1 gives the whole variable domain DTGVSQNPRHKITKRGQNVTFRCDPISEHNRLYWYRQTLGQGPEFLTYFQNEAQLEKSRLLSDRFSAERPKGSFSTLEIQRTEQGDSAMYLCASSLGHHAGNEQFFGPGTRLTVL.

The chain combines TRBV7-6 with TRBJ1-3, with unresolved D. Between the trimmed V and J ends, which lost 1 base and 4 bases, there was a span of 8 bases. The CDR3 is 14 residues long. The germline V gene has CDR1 SGHVS and CDR2 FNYEAQ. In nucleotides, the CDR3 is TGTGCCAGCAGCTTAGACTGGGAGGGAAACACCATATATTTT. Amino acids: CASSLDWEGNTIYF.

V is TRBV28 and J is TRBJ1-4; tentatively, D is TRBD1 (6 bases). V was shortened by 6 bases and J by 8 bases, with 22 bases between the two germline ends. The length of the CDR3 is 16 residues. Per germline, CDR1 MDHEN and CDR2 SYDVKM. CDR3 in amino acids: CASSREDRGAREKLFF. The DNA of the CDR3 is TGTGCCAGCAGCCGCGAGGATCGGGGGGCGCGAGAAAAACTGTTTTTT.

This chain links TRBV13 with TRBJ2-3, with 7 bases that match TRBD2. This CDR3 is 14 amino acids long. After removal of 5 bases from V and 3 bases from J, the junction contained 5 bases not matched to a gene. Germline V lookup: CDR1 PRHDT, CDR2 FYEKMQ (reference sequence). The CDR3 DNA is TGTGCCAGCAGCCAGGTCGGGGGGACAGATACGCAGTATTTT. Residues: CASSQVGGTDTQYF.

This chain connects TRBV6-5 to TRBJ2-1; TRBD2 is a possible D gene (6 bases). Germline V gives CDR1 MNHEY, CDR2 SVGAGI. V lost 5 bases, J lost 4 bases, and 15 bases lay in between. The CDR3 consists of 15 residues. The CDR3 DNA follows: TGTGCCAGCAGTACCTTGGGGGGTCGATACAATGAGCAGTTCTTC. Translation gives CASSTLGGRYNEQFF.

The gene calls are TRBV5-5 and TRBJ1-5; D is undetermined. The CDR3 length is 15 residues. CDR1 and CDR2 (germline): SGHKS, YYEKEE (reference sequence). Trimming removed 4 bases at V and 3 bases at J, with 14 bases between. The CDR3 nucleotides read TGTGCCAGCAGCGTTCGGGTCGGGGTCAATCAGCCCCAGCATTTT. Protein product: CASSVRVGVNQPQHF.

The chain is built from TRBV9 and TRBJ2-7; D is perhaps TRBD1 (6 bases). V gave up 0 bases and J gave up 4 bases, with 14 bases separating them. The CDR3 is 15 residues long. Germline CDR1 is SGDLS and CDR2 is YYNGEE. The CDR3 loop reads CASSVGPRTDYEQYF. The CDR3 region has the DNA TGTGCCAGCAGCGTAGGGCCGAGGACAGATTACGAGCAGTACTTC.

The genes are TRBV5-1 and TRBJ2-5; maybe TRBD1 (5 bases). V shed 4 bases and J shed 4 bases, with 8 bases lying between them. Germline-derived CDR1 and CDR2 are SGHRS and YFSETQ. CDR3 length: 12 amino acids. The CDR3 nucleotides read TGCGCCAGCAGCCCAGGGCGAGAGACCCAGTACTTC. Encoded protein: CASSPGRETQYF.

V usage is TRBV28 and J usage is TRBJ2-7; D is uncertain. V lost 5 bases to trimming and J lost 6 bases, with 20 bases between them. CDR1 is MDHEN, CDR2 SYDVKM, per germline. The CDR3 runs to 15 residues. Written as DNA, the CDR3 is TGTGCCAGCAGTCTGAACGTGCCGGGTTTGATCGAGCAGTACTTC. Its translation: CASSLNVPGLIEQYF.

V and J are TRBV27 and TRBJ2-1; D may be TRBD2 (6 bases). Germline lookup yields CDR1 MNHEY and CDR2 SMNVEV (reference sequence). This CDR3 is 13 amino acids long. V was clipped by 4 bases and J by 7 bases, with 11 bases between them. The CDR3 bases are TGTGCCAGCAGTTCGGGACTCTCTAATGAGCAGTTCTTC. This codes for CASSSGLSNEQFF.

The chain is built from TRBV30 and TRBJ2-7, with 14 positions matching TRBD2. V trimming: 1 base; J trimming: 12 bases; junction bases outside the gene matches: 5. The CDR3 runs to 13 residues. Germline loops: CDR1 GTSNPN, CDR2 SVGIG (reference sequence). The CDR3 here is CAWSGTSGGHRYF. In DNA form, the CDR3 reads TGTGCCTGGAGTGGGACTAGCGGGGGGCATCGGTACTTC.

The chain employs TRBV5-1 and TRBJ2-5, with 8 bases aligning to TRBD1. The germline CDR1 and CDR2 sequences are SGHRS and YFSETQ. J gave up 3 bases and V 4 bases, and 5 bases lay outside the gene matches. CDR3 size: 14 residues. The CDR3 sequence: CASSVGTGKETQYF. The DNA for the CDR3 is TGCGCCAGCAGCGTAGGGACAGGCAAAGAGACCCAGTACTTC.

The CDR3 DNA is TGTGCCACTACAGGGGTCCAACTCACAGATACGCAGTATTTT. It translates to CATTGVQLTDTQYF. The chain is built from TRBV10-3 and TRBJ2-3; 7 bases line up with TRBD1. Looked up from germline, CDR1 is ENHRY and CDR2 is SYGVKD. The V and J ends lost 10 bases and 2 bases, in that order; junction bases with no gene match: 9. The length of the CDR3 is 14 residues.

The rearrangement links TRBV6-4 to TRBJ2-2; D may be TRBD1 (5 bases). Per germline, CDR1 MRHNA and CDR2 SNTAGT. The CDR3 loop spans 14 amino acids. V lost 8 bases and J lost 6, with 16 bases in between. The CDR3 region is CASSRQGEAGELFF. The CDR3 DNA follows: TGTGCCAGCTCTAGGCAGGGCGAGGCCGGGGAGCTGTTTTTT.

The CDR3 DNA is TGTGCCAGCAGCTTAGAGGGACACCCTGGCTACGAGCAGTACTTC. Translated, it gives CASSLEGHPGYEQYF. J is TRBJ2-7 and V is TRBV7-3; a weak D match, TRBD1 (6 bases). The V end lost 2 bases, the J end lost 3 bases, and 14 bases lay between the germline ends. The CDR3 length is 15 residues. Germline loops: CDR1 SGHTA, CDR2 FQGTGA.

This clone was picked up a small number of times. The rearrangement uses TRBV10-3 and TRBJ2-5, with 7 bases aligning to TRBD1. The CDR3 is 14 amino acids. V lost 2 bases, J lost 1 base, and 1 base stayed unmatched. The germline V gene has CDR1 ENHRY and CDR2 SYGVKD. CDR3 protein: CAISERDSQETQYF. In DNA, the CDR3 is TGTGCCATCAGTGAGCGGGACAGCCAAGAGACCCAGTACTTC.